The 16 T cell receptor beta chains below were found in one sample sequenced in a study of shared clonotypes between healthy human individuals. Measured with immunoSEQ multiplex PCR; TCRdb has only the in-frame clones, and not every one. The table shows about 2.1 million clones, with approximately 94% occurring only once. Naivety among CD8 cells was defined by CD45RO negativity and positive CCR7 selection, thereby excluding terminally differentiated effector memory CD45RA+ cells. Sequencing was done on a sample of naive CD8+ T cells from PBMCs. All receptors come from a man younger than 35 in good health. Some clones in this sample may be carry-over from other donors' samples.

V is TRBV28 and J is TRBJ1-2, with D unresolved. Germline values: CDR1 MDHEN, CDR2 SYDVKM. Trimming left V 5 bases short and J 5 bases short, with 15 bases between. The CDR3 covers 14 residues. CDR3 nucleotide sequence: TGTGCCAGCAGTGACCCACGGAGCCATTATGGCTACACCTTC. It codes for CASSDPRSHYGYTF.

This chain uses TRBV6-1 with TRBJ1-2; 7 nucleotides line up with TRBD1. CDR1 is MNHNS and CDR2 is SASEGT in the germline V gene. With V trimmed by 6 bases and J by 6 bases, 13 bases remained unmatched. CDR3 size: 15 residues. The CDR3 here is CASRPWTGDYDGYTF. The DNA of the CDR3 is TGTGCCAGCAGACCCTGGACAGGAGACTATGATGGCTACACCTTC.

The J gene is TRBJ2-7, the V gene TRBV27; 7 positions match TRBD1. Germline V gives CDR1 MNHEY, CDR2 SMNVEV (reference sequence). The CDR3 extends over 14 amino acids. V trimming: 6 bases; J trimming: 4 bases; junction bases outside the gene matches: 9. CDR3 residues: CASSFIGTAYEQYF. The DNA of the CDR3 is TGTGCCAGCAGCTTTATCGGGACAGCTTACGAGCAGTACTTC.

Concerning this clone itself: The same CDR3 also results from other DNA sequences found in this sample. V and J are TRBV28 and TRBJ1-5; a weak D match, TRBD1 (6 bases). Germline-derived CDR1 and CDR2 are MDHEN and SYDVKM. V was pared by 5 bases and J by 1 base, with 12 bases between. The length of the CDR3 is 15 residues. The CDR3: CASSPRTVSNQPQHF. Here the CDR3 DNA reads TGTGCCAGCAGTCCCCGGACAGTGAGCAATCAGCCCCAGCATTTT.

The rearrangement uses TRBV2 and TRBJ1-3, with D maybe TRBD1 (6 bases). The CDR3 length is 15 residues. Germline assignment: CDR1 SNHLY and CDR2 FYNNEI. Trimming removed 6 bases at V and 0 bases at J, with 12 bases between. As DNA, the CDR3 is TGTGCCAGCAGCGGGGGCAGGAACTCTGGAAACACCATATATTTT. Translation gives CASSGGRNSGNTIYF.

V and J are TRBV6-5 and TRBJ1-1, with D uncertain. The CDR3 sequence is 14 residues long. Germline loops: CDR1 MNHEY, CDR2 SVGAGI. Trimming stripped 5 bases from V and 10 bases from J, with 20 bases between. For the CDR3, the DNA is TGTGCCAGCAGTGAACTTTATGGGGTCGGAGGAGCTTTCTTT. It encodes CASSELYGVGGAFF.

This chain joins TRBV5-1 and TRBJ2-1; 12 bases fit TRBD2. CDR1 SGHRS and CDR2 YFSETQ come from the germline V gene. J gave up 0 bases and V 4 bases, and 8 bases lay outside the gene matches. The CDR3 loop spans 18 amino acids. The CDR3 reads CASSKGLAGPSSYNEQFF. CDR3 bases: TGCGCCAGCAGCAAGGGACTAGCGGGTCCAAGCTCCTACAATGAGCAGTTCTTC.

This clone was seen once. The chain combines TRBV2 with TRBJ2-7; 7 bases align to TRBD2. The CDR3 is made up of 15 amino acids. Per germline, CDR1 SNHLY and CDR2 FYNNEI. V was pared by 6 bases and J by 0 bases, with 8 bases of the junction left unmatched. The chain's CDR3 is CASSPRLADSYEQYF. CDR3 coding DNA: TGTGCCAGCAGCCCCCGTCTAGCGGACTCCTACGAGCAGTACTTC.

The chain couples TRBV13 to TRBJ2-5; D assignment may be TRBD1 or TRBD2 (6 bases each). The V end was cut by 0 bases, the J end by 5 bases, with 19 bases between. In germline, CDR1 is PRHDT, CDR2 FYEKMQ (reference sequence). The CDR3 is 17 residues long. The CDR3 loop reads CASSLGGVAQGGETQYF. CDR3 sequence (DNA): TGTGCCAGCAGCTTAGGCGGGGTGGCACAGGGAGGTGAGACCCAGTACTTC. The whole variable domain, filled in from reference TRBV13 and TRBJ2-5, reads AAGVIQSPRHLIKEKRETATLKCYPIPRHDTVYWYQQGPGQDPQFLISFYEKMQSDKGSIPDRFSAQQFSDYHSELNMSSLELGDSALYFCASSLGGVAQGGETQYFGPGTRLLVL.

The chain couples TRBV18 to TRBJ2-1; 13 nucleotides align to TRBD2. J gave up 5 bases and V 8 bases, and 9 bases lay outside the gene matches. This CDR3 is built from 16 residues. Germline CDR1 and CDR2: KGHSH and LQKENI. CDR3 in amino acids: CASRRTSGSSNNEQFF. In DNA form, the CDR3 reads TGTGCCAGCCGCCGGACTAGCGGGAGTTCCAACAATGAGCAGTTCTTC.

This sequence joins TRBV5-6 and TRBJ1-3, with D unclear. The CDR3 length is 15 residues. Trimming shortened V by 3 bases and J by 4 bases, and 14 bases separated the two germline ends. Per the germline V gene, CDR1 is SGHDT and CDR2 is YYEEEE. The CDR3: CASSSTTQWGNTIYF. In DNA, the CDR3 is TGTGCCAGCAGCTCAACCACCCAGTGGGGAAACACCATATATTTT.

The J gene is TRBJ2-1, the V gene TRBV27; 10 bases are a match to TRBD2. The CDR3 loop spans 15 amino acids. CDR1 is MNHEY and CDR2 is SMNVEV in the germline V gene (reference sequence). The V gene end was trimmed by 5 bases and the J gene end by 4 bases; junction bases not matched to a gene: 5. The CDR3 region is CASSGRTSGYNEQFF. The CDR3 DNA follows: TGTGCCAGCAGTGGCCGGACTAGCGGATACAATGAGCAGTTCTTC.

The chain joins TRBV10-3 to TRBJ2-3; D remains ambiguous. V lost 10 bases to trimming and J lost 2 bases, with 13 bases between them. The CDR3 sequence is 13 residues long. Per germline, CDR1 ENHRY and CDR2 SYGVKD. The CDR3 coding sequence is TGTGCCACCTCAGGTTTGTACACAGATACGCAGTATTTT. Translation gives CATSGLYTDTQYF.

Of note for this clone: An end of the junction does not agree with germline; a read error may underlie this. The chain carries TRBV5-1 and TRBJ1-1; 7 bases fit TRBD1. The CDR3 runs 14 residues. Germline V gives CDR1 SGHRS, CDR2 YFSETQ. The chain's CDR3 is CASSWNTGTDDSRF. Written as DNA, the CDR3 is TGCGCCAGCAGCTGGAATACCGGGACAGATGATAGTAGGTTT.

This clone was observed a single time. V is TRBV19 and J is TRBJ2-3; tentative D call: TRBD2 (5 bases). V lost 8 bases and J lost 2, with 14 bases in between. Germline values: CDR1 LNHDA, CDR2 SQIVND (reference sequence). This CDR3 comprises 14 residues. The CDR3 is CASRARTFTDTQYF. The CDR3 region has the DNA TGTGCCAGTCGCGCAAGGACTTTCACAGATACGCAGTATTTT.

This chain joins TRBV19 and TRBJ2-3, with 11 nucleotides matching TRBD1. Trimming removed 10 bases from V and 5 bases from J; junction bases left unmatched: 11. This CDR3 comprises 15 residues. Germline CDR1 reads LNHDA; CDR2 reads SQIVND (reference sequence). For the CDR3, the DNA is TGTGCCACCCTAGCACCGGGACAGGGGGTAGATACGCAGTATTTT. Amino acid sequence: CATLAPGQGVDTQYF.